This TCR beta chain was retrieved from a study of human T cells and chemical hapten exposure. Time point: patch test 3, about 24 weeks after DPC sensitization. Treatment indicated: therapeutic diphenylcyclopropenone sensitization with weekly scalp DPC. MiXCR, applied by TCRdb to the RACE reads, yields one record per CDR3 protein. The sample gives roughly 200,000 distinct CDR3 sequences, 20% to 25% of which show up once; roughly 2.5% is in the top ten. This TCR was sampled from a woman between 40 and 50 years old with alopecia areata. Some clones in this sample may be carry-over from other donors' samples. The sequenced sample was whole blood, obtained in connection with sensitization to the hapten diphenylcyclopropenone (DPC).

In DNA form, the CDR3 reads TGTGCCAGCAGCGCCGGGCTGGGGAATCAGCCCCAGCATTTT. Amino acids: CASSAGLGNQPQHF. The rearrangement links TRBV9 to TRBJ1-5; D is ambiguous. From germline, CDR1 is SGDLS and CDR2 YYNGEE. V shed 3 bases and J shed 4 bases, with 11 bases lying between them. CDR3 length: 14 residues.